This entry lists 16 T cell receptor beta chains sequenced from one sample in a study of control samples from healthy donors and cancer patients. TCRdb keeps only in-frame clones here, not all; method: immunoSEQ multiplex PCR. This table has approximately 120,000 clones, 75% to 95% appearing once. The sequenced material came from blood. All receptors derive from a human donor in good health. The donor label of this sample is uncertain.

This clone came up once. V gene TRBV15 combines with J gene TRBJ1-4; D uncertain. The CDR3 runs 16 residues. Germline V gene data show CDR1 as LNHNV and CDR2 as YYDKDF (reference sequence). V lost 5 bases and J lost 0, with 13 bases in between. The CDR3 DNA sequence: TGTGCCACCAGCGCCTTCGTTGGTGCAACTAATGAAAAACTGTTTTTT. This gives the protein CATSAFVGATNEKLFF.

This clone occurred once. This chain uses TRBV10-3 with TRBJ1-2, with D maybe TRBD1 (6 bases). Looked up from germline, CDR1 is ENHRY and CDR2 is SYGVKD. The CDR3 sequence is 13 residues long. V lost 2 bases, J lost 7 bases, and 11 bases lay in between. In DNA form, the CDR3 reads TGTGCCATCAGTGAGCAGGGGCGTCGTGGCTACACCTTC. It yields the protein CAISEQGRRGYTF.

The CDR3 nucleotides are TGTGCCAGCAGCCAGGAGCTCGAACAGCCCCAGCATTTT. This translates into CASSQELEQPQHF. This chain joins TRBV7-2 and TRBJ1-5; no reliable D call. CDR3 size: 13 residues. V was pared by 5 bases and J by 7 bases, with 12 bases between. Germline CDR1 SGHTA, CDR2 FQGNSA.

The chain carries TRBV18 and TRBJ2-5; either TRBD1 or TRBD2 may fit D (5 bases each). Germline assignment: CDR1 KGHSH and CDR2 LQKENI. Trimming took off 3 bases at V and 3 bases at J, with 11 bases between the two ends. The CDR3 runs to 14 residues. This chain's CDR3 is CASSPQGPKETQYF. CDR3 nucleotide sequence: TGTGCCAGCTCACCCCAGGGACCGAAAGAGACCCAGTACTTC.

The gene calls are TRBV7-9 and TRBJ2-1, with 10 bases fitting TRBD1. Per the germline V gene, CDR1 is SEHNR and CDR2 is FQNEAQ (reference sequence). CDR3 length equals 15 residues. The junction had 8 bases not matched to a gene; V was cut back by 5 bases and J by 7 bases. CDR3 loop: CASSLRQGAGNEQFF. CDR3 nucleotide sequence: TGTGCCAGCAGCCTCCGACAGGGGGCTGGGAATGAGCAGTTCTTC. The full variable domain, completed using reference TRBV7-9 and TRBJ2-1, is DTGVSQNPRHKITKRGQNVTFRCDPISEHNRLYWYRQTLGQGPEFLTYFQNEAQLEKSRLLSDRFSAERPKGSFSTLEIQRTEQGDSAMYLCASSLRQGAGNEQFFGPGTRLTVL.

This clone was seen just once. V gene TRBV7-9 combines with J gene TRBJ1-4; possible D gene TRBD1, 6 bases. The CDR3 runs to 15 residues. Germline CDR1 is SEHNR and CDR2 is FQNEAQ (reference sequence). The V end lost 0 bases, the J end lost 4 bases, and 9 bases lay between the germline ends. The CDR3 here is CASSLAGGFNEKLFF. The CDR3 nucleotides are TGTGCCAGCAGCTTAGCCGGGGGCTTTAATGAAAAACTGTTTTTT. The full variable domain, in which reference TRBV7-9 and TRBJ1-4 provide the parts outside the CDR3, is DTGVSQNPRHKITKRGQNVTFRCDPISEHNRLYWYRQTLGQGPEFLTYFQNEAQLEKSRLLSDRFSAERPKGSFSTLEIQRTEQGDSAMYLCASSLAGGFNEKLFFGSGTQLSVL.

The chain recombines TRBV10-3 with TRBJ1-3; D remains unclear. The CDR3 length is 13 residues. Deletions cut 8 bases from V and 2 bases from J, with 10 bases between. CDR1 is ENHRY, CDR2 SYGVKD, per germline. Here the CDR3 reads CAIQRQTGNTIYF. The CDR3 coding sequence is TGTGCCATCCAACGACAAACTGGAAACACCATATATTTT.

This clone was counted between two and nine times. The rearrangement uses TRBV7-3 and TRBJ2-1, with 12 bases identical to TRBD2. Per germline, CDR1 SGHTA and CDR2 FQGTGA. The V and J ends lost 6 bases and 6 bases, in that order; junction bases with no gene match: 6. This CDR3 is 15 amino acids long. The CDR3 DNA sequence: TGTGCCAGCAGTCCTAGCGGGGGGGCCTCCAATGAGCAGTTCTTC. This codes for CASSPSGGASNEQFF.

This chain joins TRBV30 and TRBJ2-6; no clear D gene. Germline V gene sequence: CDR1 GTSNPN, CDR2 SVGIG (reference sequence). Trimming stripped 3 bases from V and 3 bases from J, with 6 bases between. The CDR3 spans 13 residues. The CDR3 region has the DNA TGTGCCTGGAGCAGGTATGGGGCCAACGTCCTGACTTTC. It yields the protein CAWSRYGANVLTF.

This clone was counted once. The rearrangement links TRBV30 to TRBJ2-1; TRBD1 might be the D (6 bases). CDR3 length: 14 amino acids. Germline CDR1 is GTSNPN and CDR2 is SVGIG (reference sequence). Deletions cut 4 bases from V and 4 bases from J, with 14 bases between. CDR3 amino acids: CAWTSGQRYNEQFF. CDR3 nucleotide sequence: TGTGCCTGGACGTCCGGACAGCGGTACAATGAGCAGTTCTTC. The full variable domain, with the rest looked up from reference TRBV30 and TRBJ2-1, is SQTIHQWPATLVQPVGSPLSLECTVEGTSNPNLYWYRQAAGRGLQLLFYSVGIGQISSEVPQNLSASRPQDRQFILSSKKLLLSDSGFYLCAWTSGQRYNEQFFGPGTRLTVL.

The chain combines TRBV9 with TRBJ1-1; D ambiguous. The V gene lost 1 base and the J gene lost 6 bases, with 10 bases spanning the gap. The CDR3 is 13 residues long. Germline CDR1 and CDR2: SGDLS and YYNGEE. CDR3 sequence reads: CASSVPMQAEAFF. In nucleotides, the CDR3 is TGTGCCAGCAGCGTACCAATGCAGGCTGAAGCTTTCTTT.

This chain uses TRBV28 with TRBJ2-7; no clear D gene. This CDR3 contains 13 residues. V lost 2 bases and J lost 7, with 12 bases in between. CDR1 and CDR2 from the germline V gene are MDHEN and SYDVKM. The CDR3 loop reads CASSLNFKREQYF. CDR3 nucleotide sequence: TGTGCCAGCAGTTTAAACTTCAAGAGGGAGCAGTACTTC.

V gene TRBV3-1 (or the pseudogene TRBV3-2) combines with J gene TRBJ1-4; TRBD1 is a possible D gene (6 bases). There are 15 residues in the CDR3. Trimming shortened V by 3 bases and J by 7 bases, and 15 bases separated the two germline ends. Germline V gives CDR1 LGHDT, CDR2 YNNKEL (reference sequence). DNA for the CDR3: TGTGCCAGCAGCCACCGACAGGCGTATGGTGAAAAACTGTTTTTT. Translated, it gives CASSHRQAYGEKLFF.

V gene TRBV5-1 combines with J gene TRBJ1-2; 9 bases agree with TRBD1. V dropped 2 bases and J dropped 6; count of bases not matched to a gene: 8. In germline, CDR1 is SGHRS, CDR2 YFSETQ. CDR3 size: 15 residues. CDR3 in DNA: TGCGCCAGCAGCTTAACAGGGGGCGAAAAAAATGGCTACACCTTC. The encoded protein is CASSLTGGEKNGYTF.

The V and J genes are TRBV12-3 or TRBV12-4 and TRBJ2-5; D gene ambiguous. With 6 bases removed from V and 2 bases from J, the gap between germline ends came to 4 bases. The CDR3 runs 11 residues. The CDR3 nucleotides are TGTGCCAGCAGCAAACAAGAGACCCAGTACTTC. Protein sequence: CASSKQETQYF.

CDR3 nucleotide sequence: TGTGCCAGCAGCCTCGGGACAGGGGGGCACGGGGAGCTGTTTTTT. It encodes CASSLGTGGHGELFF. J is TRBJ2-2 and V is TRBV11-3, with 11 bases that match TRBD1. This CDR3 has 15 residues. Trimming at V came to 5 bases and at J to 7 bases, leaving 6 bases not matched to a gene. CDR1 and CDR2 (germline): SGHNT, YENEEA.